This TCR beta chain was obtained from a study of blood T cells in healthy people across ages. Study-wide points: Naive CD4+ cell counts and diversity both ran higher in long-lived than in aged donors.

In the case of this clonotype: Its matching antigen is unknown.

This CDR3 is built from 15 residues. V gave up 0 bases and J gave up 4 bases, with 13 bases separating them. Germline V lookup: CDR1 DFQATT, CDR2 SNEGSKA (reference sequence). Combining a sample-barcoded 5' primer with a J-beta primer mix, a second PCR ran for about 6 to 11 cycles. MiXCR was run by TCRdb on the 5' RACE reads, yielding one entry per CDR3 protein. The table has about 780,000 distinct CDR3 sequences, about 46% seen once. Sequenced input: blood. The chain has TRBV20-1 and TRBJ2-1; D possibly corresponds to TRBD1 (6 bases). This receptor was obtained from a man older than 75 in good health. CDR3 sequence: CSARDPRQVYNEQFF. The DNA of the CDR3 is TGCAGTGCTAGAGATCCGAGACAGGTTTACAATGAGCAGTTCTTC.